The present entry profiles one T cell receptor (beta chain) with its context. Participants had their cohort set by participant-reported clinical history. In the study's own analysis: Quantification of nucleated cells was approximated via reference gene primer amplification. Assay used: immunoSEQ multiplex PCR; TCRdb lists only in-frame clones, some missing. That table is the source of V, J and clone size, and D and trimming were worked out from the DNA. This sample has some 350,000 clones, with roughly 84% found just once. These data originate in a study of blood T cell repertoires in COVID-19. The germline V gene has CDR1 SNHLY and CDR2 FYNNEI. The CDR3 covers 15 residues. V was cut by 5 bases and J by 7 bases, with 18 bases left in between.

The sample was PBMCs or T cells enriched from blood (not recorded which). This clonotype originated in a woman in her twenties or thirties who had recovered from COVID-19. The chain couples TRBV2 to TRBJ1-5; possible D gene TRBD1, 6 bases. This CDR3 is CASSPDSGEWQPQHF. The CDR3 region has the DNA TGTGCCAGCAGTCCGGACAGCGGAGAATGGCAGCCCCAGCATTTT.